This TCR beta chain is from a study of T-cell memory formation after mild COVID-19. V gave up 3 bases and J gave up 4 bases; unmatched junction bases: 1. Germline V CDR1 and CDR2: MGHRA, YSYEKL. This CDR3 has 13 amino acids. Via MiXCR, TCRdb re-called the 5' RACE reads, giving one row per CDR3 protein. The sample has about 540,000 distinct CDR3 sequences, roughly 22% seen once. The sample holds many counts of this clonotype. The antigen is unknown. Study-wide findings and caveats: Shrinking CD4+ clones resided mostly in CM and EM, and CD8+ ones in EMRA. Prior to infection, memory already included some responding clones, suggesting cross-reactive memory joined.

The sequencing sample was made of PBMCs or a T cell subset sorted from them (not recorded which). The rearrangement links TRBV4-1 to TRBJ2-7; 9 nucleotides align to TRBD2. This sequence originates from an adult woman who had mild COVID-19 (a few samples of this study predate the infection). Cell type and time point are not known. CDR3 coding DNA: TGCGCCAGCAGCCAGGGACTAGCTTACGAGCAGTACTTC. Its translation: CASSQGLAYEQYF.